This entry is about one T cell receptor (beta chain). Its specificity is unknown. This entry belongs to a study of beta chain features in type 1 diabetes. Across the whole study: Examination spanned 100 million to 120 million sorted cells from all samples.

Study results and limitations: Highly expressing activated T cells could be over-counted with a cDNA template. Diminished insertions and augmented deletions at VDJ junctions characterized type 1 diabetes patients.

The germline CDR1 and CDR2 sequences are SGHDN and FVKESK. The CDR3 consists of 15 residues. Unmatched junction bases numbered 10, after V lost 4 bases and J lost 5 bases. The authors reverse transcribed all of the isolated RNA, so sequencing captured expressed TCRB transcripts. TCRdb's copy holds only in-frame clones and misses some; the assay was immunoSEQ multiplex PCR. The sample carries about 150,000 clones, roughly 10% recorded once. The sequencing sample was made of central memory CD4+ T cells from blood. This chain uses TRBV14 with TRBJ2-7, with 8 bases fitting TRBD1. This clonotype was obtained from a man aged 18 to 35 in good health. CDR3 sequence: CASSRTGTGGHEQYF. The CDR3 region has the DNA TGTGCCAGCAGCCGGACGGGGACAGGAGGTCACGAGCAGTACTTC.